The present TCR beta chain was sequenced within a study of cytomegalovirus exposure and HLA in healthy donors (dated by TCRdb to about 2017). In terms of the full investigation: According to an earlier analysis of 587 of the donors, about 179 million T cells yielded 117 million unique TCR beta sequences and approximately 300 Gb of sequence data. Roughly 300 gigabases of sequencing data and approximately 92 million unique TCR sequences made up an early release that covered roughly 670 HLA-typed donors. Of the approximately 400 genotyped donors, roughly 80% fell in the genetic ancestry cluster associated with self-reported Caucasian donors. The study aimed to test whether signatures of past pathogen exposure could be identified by cataloging public T cell receptors. The study used immunosequencing to profile the T cell repertoires of hundreds of subjects and linked those repertoires to cytomegalovirus serostatus. Along with the roughly 610-subject first cohort, a separate validation cohort of around 110 different subjects was used. The study combined high-throughput TCR immunosequencing, statistical association of individual TCRs with disease status, and machine learning to predict cytomegalovirus infection status. In a later analysis, previously published TCR beta repertoires from about 670 donors were re-analyzed and high-resolution HLA genotyping was added so that TCR occurrence patterns could be studied. Rather than using new phenotypic data, the later analysis identified candidate immune exposures from TCR beta sequences and from how often those sequences occurred across donors. An earlier analysis of some 500 of the donors applied high-throughput TCR beta sequencing to assess whether each TCR beta V gene segment acted as functional or pseudogenic. Alongside the repertoire data, information on donor age, sex, ethnicity and CMV serostatus was compiled. A later genetic analysis used genome-wide SNP genotypes for about 65% of the roughly 670 donors, treating that subset as a discovery cohort. Every discovery cohort repertoire had been produced on one sequencing platform. Both class I and class II loci were covered by HLA typing, at four-digit resolution. The number of donors typed differed by locus, with roughly 629-640 for A, B, C, DRB1 and DQB1, 522 for DQA1, about 610 for DPA1, and 450 to 480 for DPB1. Roughly 5 DR-DQ haplotypes were treated as single units for association and clustering because of strong linkage in the cohort. Across approximately 400 genotyped donors of the cohort, an average of about 220,000 unique TCR beta nucleotide sequences per donor were sequenced, and roughly 20% of those sequences were non-productive. What the work shows at the level of the full study, not this receptor alone: The study listed 164 TCR beta chains as associated with cytomegalovirus. CMV serostatus was the only immune exposure information available for the cohort. In a later analysis, the rate of TCR association differed among HLA loci, with DRB1 alleles having the most associated TCRs and HLA-C alleles having the fewest. A further reported finding was that TCR beta sequences accurately predicted the HLA-A and HLA-B alleles for most subjects in the first cohort. The earlier analysis of 450 to 700 of the donors excluded approximately 15 rarely observed V segments, including chromosome 9 orphons, because counts were too low. The classifier was reported to diagnose cytomegalovirus status with high specificity and sensitivity in both the original and validation cohorts. Three of the identified cytomegalovirus-associated TCR beta chains were confirmed in vitro to be specific for cytomegalovirus antigens. Sequencing depth was assumed to be roughly uniform across donors in the presence/absence analyses, though that assumption may not hold. In this cohort, only TCR beta chains were sequenced, and detectable features were limited by the absence of alpha or paired-chain data. Linkage disequilibrium might explain the correlated functional status among segregating V segments, but an unknown experimental factor could not be ruled out. Compared with the roughly 700-donor mean, donors in an Asian-associated ancestry cluster had fewer N-insertions in productive TCRs, according to a later genetic analysis. A later genetic analysis associated a missense DCLRE1C variant with V-gene and J-gene trimming of TCR beta chains, and an independent cohort replicated the association. Most TCR sequences were observed very rarely across donors, whereas some public TCRs were present in many individuals. The authors suggested that the approach could potentially be generalized to other disease states and immunological phenotypes. The sequencing pipeline was judged likely to have produced a cluster of highly shared sequence variants as a technical artifact. Compared with equally common non-associated chains, HLA-associated TCR beta chains in a later analysis were more clonally expanded and had lower generation probabilities. Because some donors lacked HLA typing at each locus, the association tests relied only on the typed subset. Several of the top co-occurrence clusters appeared to be linked to parvovirus B19, influenza, CMV and Epstein-Barr virus, according to a later analysis. Assigning TCR associations to individual alleles was difficult when HLA alleles, especially DR and DQ, strongly co-occurred. An earlier analysis of approximately 530 of the donors showed that most TCR beta V segments appeared in productive rearrangements either about 87% or about 30% of the time, which broadly matched IMGT annotations. At a false discovery rate of 0.05, a later analysis linked 15,000 to 20,000 TCR beta sequences to specific HLA alleles. Most CMV-associated TCR beta chains appeared to be HLA-restricted in a later analysis, and the HLA associations seemed to be driven largely by CMV exposure.

Notes on this clone: Its antigen has not been determined. Base qualities were left out, and no much larger clone turns up one base away.

Libraries came from the immunoSEQ multiplex PCR assay. A mixture of 60 forward primers for TCR Vbeta segments and 13 reverse primers for TCR Jbeta segments was used in the multiplex PCR. The CDR3 region of rearranged TCR beta genes was amplified from genomic DNA by a multiplex PCR assay. The Illumina HiSeq System was used to sequence the amplified TCR beta libraries as 87-base-pair reads. The source study handled its data this way. A later analysis tallied around 80 million unique TCR beta chains across the 666 repertoires, and approximately 11 million of those chains were shared by two or more donors. To remove PCR and sequencing errors, raw reads were error-corrected and collapsed into unique sequences using a nearest-neighbor algorithm that merged closely related sequences. Alignment of CDR3 sequences to IMGT reference sequences was used to assign V, D and J gene segments. Each retained sequence needed at least a six-nucleotide match to both a V gene segment and a J gene segment. A rearrangement was called productive if the CDR3 had no stop codons and remained in frame with V and J, and every other rearrangement was called non-productive. Following IMGT convention, CDR3 was defined as the stretch from the second conserved V-encoded cysteine to the conserved J-encoded phenylalanine. The earlier analysis of some 540 of the donors excluded any sequence lacking an unambiguous match to a single V gene segment. An earlier analysis of 450 to 650 of the donors called V segments functional above 56.7% productive rearrangements and segregating when the between-donor standard deviation exceeded 5%. A statistical classification framework was built for diagnosing cytomegalovirus status from the catalog of TCR beta chain sequences. In a later analysis, TCR nucleotide sequences were compared against IMGT/GENE-DB human TR gene sequences so that V and J genes could be assigned. Using the TCRdist pipeline, a later analysis assigned CDR3 sequences along with most-parsimonious VDJ recombination scenarios. A later analysis defined each TCR beta chain by its CDR3 amino acid sequence plus V-gene family, and excluded reads lacking a unique V-gene family. To address suspected cross-contamination and a sequencing artifact, a later analysis removed a few hundred highly shared, low-generation-probability nucleotide sequences. In a later analysis, a clonal expansion index for each public chain was calculated from normalized within-repertoire ranks of inferred template counts. Generation probabilities in a later analysis came from a VDJ recombination model fitted to out-of-frame rearrangements, and those results were checked against IGoR. A later analysis scored TCR-TCR, TCR-HLA and TCR-CMV co-occurrence with hypergeometric tests, applying a repertoire-size bias correction to TCR pairs. False discovery rates were estimated in a later analysis by permuting HLA or CMV assignments 20 times. A later analysis grouped co-occurring TCRs with DBSCAN, adding TCRdist sequence similarity when clustering within HLA-allele-positive subsets. Repertoires with fewer than 30,000 or more than 120,000 public chains were left out of co-occurrence clustering, as were about 5 repertoires with anomalous nucleotide sharing. The table comes from immuneACCESS by way of TCRdb, which keeps in-frame sequences with V and J called. Part of the clones is missing from these tables; in studies checked, under half for an unresolved V gene and the rest for unknown reasons. V, J and clone size are taken as reported in that table, and D and trimming were inferred from the DNA itself. The sample has nearly 300,000 clones on record, roughly 88% of them singletons. The ten largest account for less than 4.5% of the sample.

The cohort was made up of 500 to 850 healthy bone marrow donors. All cohort members were sampled while nominally healthy, although unrecorded immune exposures were likely present. The donor tested CMV seropositive and was one of the 289 seropositive cohort members. A peripheral blood sample was provided by each donor, and peripheral blood mononuclear cells were used for TCR beta sequencing. The Qiagen DNeasy Blood Extraction Kit was used to extract genomic DNA from the blood cell samples. This receptor was identified in a man aged 40-49 years in good health and CMV-seropositive. The sequenced sample was PBMCs.

The CDR3 region: CASSFGTENTGELFF. The DNA reads TGTGCCAGCAGCTTCGGGACAGAGAACACCGGGGAGCTGTTTTTT. The V gene is TRBV7-2 and the J gene is TRBJ2-2; TRBD1 agrees with 7 junctional bases. CDR1 and CDR2, per the germline V gene, are SGHTA and FQGNSA. CDR3 length: 15 amino acids, cysteine to phenylalanine. Only CDR3 DNA is held: 45 bases, read in frame from base 1. V loses 3 bases at its end and J loses 1 base; junction bases beyond the gene matches: 2.